The present entry profiles one TCR beta chain with its context. Its cognate antigen is unknown. The data belong to a study of cytomegalovirus exposure and HLA in healthy donors. Overall study findings and caveats: Later work found most CMV-associated TCR beta chains apparently HLA-restricted. Later on, a genetic analysis was performed. It linked a missense variant in DCLRE1C with V- and J-gene trimming of TCR beta.

V gave up 1 base and J gave up 3 bases, with 12 bases separating them. The CDR3 consists of 15 residues. Germline lookup yields CDR1 SGHTA and CDR2 FQGTGA. Both 60 Vbeta primers and 13 Jbeta primers went into the PCR. Assay: immunoSEQ multiplex PCR; the TCRdb copy retains only in-frame clones and omits some. The table has under 200,000 clones, 80% to 85% seen once. The V gene is TRBV7-3, the J gene TRBJ1-1, with D uncertain. The material sequenced was PBMCs. The origin of this receptor is a boy aged 5-17 years in good health and CMV-seronegative. CDR3 coding DNA: TGTGCCAGCAGCTTAATAGGACTAGGGTACACTGAAGCTTTCTTT. It yields the protein CASSLIGLGYTEAFF.